This record covers a single T cell receptor beta chain. V lost 3 bases and J lost 6; bases outside the gene matches: 10. Germline lookup yields CDR1 SNHLY and CDR2 FYNNEI. The CDR3 extends over 18 amino acids. The sample originates from a study of T cells in Graves' hyperthyroidism and ophthalmopathy. Pregnant or lactating patients were excluded, as were those with uncontrolled infection or other autoimmune disease. PBMCs were sourced from over 8.5 ml fresh peripheral blood. The TCR beta CDR3 regions underwent amplification using RNA transcripts as the source. TCR CDR3 underwent first-round RT-PCR with the HTBI primer set. TCRdb ran MiXCR on the multiplex PCR reads and lists one entry per CDR3 protein. The data hold over 700,000 distinct CDR3 sequences, with 35% observed a single time.

V and J are TRBV2 and TRBJ2-2, with 13 bases fitting TRBD2. This sequence was found in a woman aged 40-49 years with Graves' hyperthyroidism. Material for sequencing was blood. The CDR3 sequence: CASSDPGLAGEGAGELFF. The CDR3 nucleotides read TGTGCCAGCAGTGATCCCGGACTAGCGGGAGAAGGTGCCGGGGAGCTGTTTTTT.